This T cell receptor beta chain is drawn from a study of T cell repertoires in cytomegalovirus infection. Study-wide background: Use of recently identified HLA-C-restricted and well-studied HLA-B-restricted CMV epitopes was part of the study. Based on public TCR beta signatures, there were indications of CMV infection and of a matching HLA type.

Findings of the study overall: Summed frequency of shared TCR beta families picked out CMV carriers who also had the relevant HLA. The response measured ex vivo was dominated by TCR beta clonotypes (HLA-C-restricted and CMV-specific).

Only one count was recorded for this clonotype. Its antigen is undetermined. From the reads, TCRdb called clonotypes with MiXCR, one entry per CDR3 protein. The table shows a few hundred thousand distinct CDR3 sequences, with 33% occurring only once. This CDR3 is built from 15 residues. Looked up from germline, CDR1 is SNHLY and CDR2 is FYNNEI. After removal of 6 bases from V and 4 bases from J, the junction contained 8 bases not matched to a gene. The specimen comprised cultured PBMCs, sampled from culture after CMV antigen stimulation. The clonotype originates from a human donor in good health (CMV status not recorded). Some clones in this sample may be carry-over from other donors' samples. The chain uses TRBV2 and TRBJ1-2; 10 bases are shared with TRBD1. The CDR3 coding sequence is TGTGCCAGCAGAGCGACAGGGGGCTTAGGCTATGGCTACACCTTC. Translating it yields CASRATGGLGYGYTF.